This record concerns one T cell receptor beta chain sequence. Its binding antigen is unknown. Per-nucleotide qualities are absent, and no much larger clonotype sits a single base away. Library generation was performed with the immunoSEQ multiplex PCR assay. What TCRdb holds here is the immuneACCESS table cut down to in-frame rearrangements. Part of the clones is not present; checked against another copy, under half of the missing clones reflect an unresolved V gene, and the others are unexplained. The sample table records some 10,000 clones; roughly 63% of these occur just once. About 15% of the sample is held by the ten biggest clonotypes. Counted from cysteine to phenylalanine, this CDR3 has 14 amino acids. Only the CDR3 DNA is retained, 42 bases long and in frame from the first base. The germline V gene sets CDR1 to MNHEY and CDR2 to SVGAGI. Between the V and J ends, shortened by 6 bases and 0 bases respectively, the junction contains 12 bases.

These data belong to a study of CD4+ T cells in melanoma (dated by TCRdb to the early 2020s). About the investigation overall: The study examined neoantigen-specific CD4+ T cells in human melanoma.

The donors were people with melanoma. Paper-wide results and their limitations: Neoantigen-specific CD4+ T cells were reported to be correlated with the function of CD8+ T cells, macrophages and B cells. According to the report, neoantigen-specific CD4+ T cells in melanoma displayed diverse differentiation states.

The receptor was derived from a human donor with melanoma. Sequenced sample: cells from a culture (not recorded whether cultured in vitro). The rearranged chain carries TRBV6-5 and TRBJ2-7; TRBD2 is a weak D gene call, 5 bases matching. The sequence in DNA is TGTGCCAGCAGCCCCGCTGGGAGCTCCTACGAGCAGTACTTC. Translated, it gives CASSPAGSSYEQYF.